The entry below describes one T cell receptor (beta chain). What this receptor recognizes is not known. Base qualities are not provided; no much larger clone lies one nucleotide away. The sample's treatment or condition label is to be understood as: allogeneic hematopoietic cell transplantation with graft depleted of TCRalphabeta T cells and CD19 B cells. TCRalphabeta/CD19-depleted allogeneic hematopoietic cell grafts were given to the transplant recipients, all of whom were children. The library was prepared using PCR. The listed sequencing device is Illumina HiSeq 2500. TCR library preparation used molecular barcoding, with unique molecular identifiers applied to normalize quantification of the TCRbeta repertoire. In TCRdb, the public reads were trimmed at Q25 with fastp and aligned with MiXCR, with productive beta chains retained. Each CDR3 protein appears once, grouped with its most common genes and DNA. In this sample the table shows around 200,000 distinct CDR3 sequences, roughly 15% of which occur a single time. The ten largest clonotypes hold about 39% of the sample.

The entry originates in a study of T-cell reconstitution after alpha-beta-depleted transplantation in children (dated by TCRdb to the mid-2010s). With respect to the entire study: Using TCR repertoire profiling, the study quantitatively followed how T-cell immune reconstitution unfolded in children after TCRalphabeta/CD19-depleted allogeneic hematopoietic cell transplantation. Beyond this particular receptor, the publication reports: The apparently early alphabetaT-cell count recovery about two months after transplant was reportedly dependent on only several hundred rapidly expanded clones derived from non-depleted graft cells. Over the following months the frequencies of hyperexpanded clones went down, and after one year T-cell counts and TCRbeta diversity were mostly credited to newly produced T cells. In some patients, the high TCRbeta diversity seen at day 60 was put down to recipient T cells and intrathymic progenitors that had survived conditioning.

Trimming removed 3 bases from V and 5 bases from J, leaving 25 bases between the germline ends. The CDR3 numbers 18 residues from cysteine through phenylalanine. The read is trimmed to its CDR3 DNA, 54 bases read in frame from base 1. CDR1 and CDR2 are drawn from the germline V gene (reference sequence): SGHAT, FQDESV. This TCR was recovered from a male patient aged 2 to 10 who had a stem cell transplant for acute lymphoblastic leukemia, so the T cells may come from the graft donor. The chain links TRBV11-1 with TRBJ2-5; the D segment could be TRBD2, given 5 matching bases. This specimen consisted of PBMCs, mostly from graft donor cells, obtained 360 days after TCRalphabeta/CD19-depleted stem cell transplant. The CDR3 amino acid sequence is: CASSLFRGVPVQAETQYF. The nucleotide sequence reads as follows: TGTGCCAGCAGCTTGTTCCGGGGTGTCCCGGTTCAAGCGGAGACCCAGTACTTC.